These 12 T cell receptor beta chains were sequenced from one sample in a study of cytomegalovirus exposure and HLA in healthy donors. PCR employed 60 Vbeta and 13 Jbeta primers. The protocol was immunoSEQ multiplex PCR, while the TCRdb copy is restricted to in-frame clones and leaves out a portion. The sample includes some 180,000 clones, 81% of them seen just once. Sample: PBMCs. The receptors were gathered from a middle-aged man in good health and CMV-seropositive.

This clone was observed once. V usage is TRBV6-6 and J usage is TRBJ2-7, with 8 bases matching TRBD1. J gave up 7 bases and V 4 bases, and 9 bases lay outside the gene matches. Germline CDR1 and CDR2: MNHNY and SVGAGI (reference sequence). This CDR3 is 14 amino acids long. The CDR3 nucleotides are TGTGCCAGCAGTTGGGACAGGTCCCCTCGGGAGCAGTACTTC. Translated, it gives CASSWDRSPREQYF.

V and J are TRBV7-9 and TRBJ2-4; 9 nucleotides match TRBD2. The CDR3 has 14 residues. Trimming at V came to 8 bases and at J to 8 bases, leaving 10 bases not matched to a gene. Per the germline V gene, CDR1 is SEHNR and CDR2 is FQNEAQ (reference sequence). The CDR3 DNA follows: TGTGCCAGCGGTGGAGGACTAGCGAGTGACATTCAGTACTTC. Translating gives CASGGGLASDIQYF.

The V and J genes are TRBV6-6 and TRBJ2-3; 7 bases align to TRBD2. Germline CDR1 is MNHNY and CDR2 is SVGAGI (reference sequence). V lost 8 bases, J lost 5 bases, and 7 bases stayed unmatched. The CDR3 extends over 13 amino acids. CDR3 nucleotide sequence: TGTGCCAGCCGCCCGGGGGGAGGAGATACGCAGTATTTT. As protein: CASRPGGGDTQYF.

The chain combines TRBV7-2 with TRBJ1-2; the D gene is possibly TRBD1 (5 bases). The CDR3 is 15 residues long. Germline CDR1 SGHTA, CDR2 FQGNSA. V was trimmed by 1 base and J by 1 base, leaving 10 bases between them. The CDR3 DNA sequence: TGTGCCAGCAGCTTAGGGGGACTGAGTAACTATGGCTACACCTTC. Protein: CASSLGGLSNYGYTF.

This rearrangement joins TRBV10-3 to TRBJ1-2, with 8 bases lining up with TRBD1. The CDR3 runs to 12 residues. Losses at the gene ends were 4 bases for V and 6 bases for J; bases not matched to a gene: 1. Germline V gives CDR1 ENHRY, CDR2 SYGVKD. The CDR3 here is CAISGGQDGYTF. The CDR3 DNA reads TGTGCCATCAGTGGGGGACAGGATGGCTACACCTTC.

V gene TRBV5-1 combines with J gene TRBJ2-2; D might be TRBD1 (6 bases). Per germline, CDR1 SGHRS and CDR2 YFSETQ. The CDR3 is made up of 16 amino acids. Trimming stripped 4 bases from V and 4 bases from J, with 17 bases between. For the CDR3, the DNA is TGCGCCAGCAGCCAGGAACAGGGAGATGGCACCGGGGAGCTGTTTTTT. It specifies CASSQEQGDGTGELFF. Based on the CDR3 plus reference TRBV5-1 and TRBJ2-2, the full variable domain is KAGVTQTPRYLIKTRGQQVTLSCSPISGHRSVSWYQQTPGQGLQFLFEYFSETQRNKGNFPGRFSGRQFSNSRSEMNVSTLELGDSALYLCASSQEQGDGTGELFFGEGSRLTVL.

This chain uses TRBV25-1 with TRBJ2-3; 7 bases align to TRBD2. The germline V gene has CDR1 MGHDK and CDR2 SYGVNS. The CDR3 loop spans 14 amino acids. V shed 6 bases and J 6 bases; nucleotides not matched to a gene: 9. Here the CDR3 DNA reads TGTGCCAGCAGAGCGGGACCTGGTGGGGATACGCAGTATTTT. It encodes CASRAGPGGDTQYF.

This clone occurred a few times. The V gene is TRBV9, the J gene TRBJ2-3; 10 bases agree with TRBD2. The V and J ends lost 4 bases and 1 base, in that order; junction bases with no gene match: 6. The CDR3 extends over 16 amino acids. The germline gives CDR1 SGDLS, CDR2 YYNGEE. CDR3 in DNA: TGTGCCAGCAGCCCCAGAGCGGGAGGGGGCACAGATACGCAGTATTTT. Amino acids: CASSPRAGGGTDTQYF.

This clone was detected only a few times. The V gene is TRBV29-1, the J gene TRBJ1-1, with 9 bases that match TRBD1. From germline, CDR1 is SQVTM and CDR2 ANQGSEA. The CDR3 loop spans 11 amino acids. With 3 bases clipped from V and 8 bases from J, the junction kept 1 base outside the gene matches. For the CDR3, the DNA is TGCAGCGTTGATGACAGGGGGGAAGCTTTCTTT. Protein sequence: CSVDDRGEAFF.

The chain joins TRBV6-5 to TRBJ2-5; 10 bases agree with TRBD2. CDR3 length equals 15 residues. The germline CDR1 and CDR2 sequences are MNHEY and SVGAGI. The trim removed 2 bases at V and 5 bases at J, leaving 5 bases unmatched. CDR3 amino acids: CASSYGLAGVETQYF. The DNA for the CDR3 is TGTGCCAGCAGTTACGGCCTAGCGGGAGTGGAGACCCAGTACTTC.

J is TRBJ2-1 and V is TRBV7-2, with 14 nucleotides matching TRBD2. The CDR3 length is 15 residues. V was pared by 6 bases and J by 9 bases, with 7 bases of the junction left unmatched. CDR1 is SGHTA, CDR2 FQGNSA, per germline. The CDR3 sequence is CASRLTSGRAGEQFF. As DNA, the CDR3 is TGTGCCAGCAGATTGACTAGCGGGAGGGCCGGTGAGCAGTTCTTC.

The chain has TRBV6-6 and TRBJ1-5; D is undetermined. The V gene lost 7 bases and the J gene lost 0 bases, with 13 bases spanning the gap. There are 15 residues in the CDR3. Germline values: CDR1 MNHNY, CDR2 SVGAGI (reference sequence). The CDR3 DNA reads TGTGCCAGCACCAAAACAAGTAATAGCAATCAGCCCCAGCATTTT. Residues: CASTKTSNSNQPQHF.